Shown below are 17 T cell receptor beta chains from a single sample sequenced in a study of beta chain features in type 1 diabetes. Study observations and caveats: Among all four CD4+ subsets, Type 1 diabetes patients had TCRB CDR3s that were moderately but significantly shorter.

As every portion of the isolated RNA was reverse transcribed, the sequencing read expressed TCRB transcripts. The assay was immunoSEQ multiplex PCR, and TCRdb's table has in-frame clones only and misses some. The table shows 130,000 to 150,000 clones, with 10% to 15% occurring only once. No antigen is known for these receptors. Sequences were obtained from central memory CD4+ T cells from blood. These receptors originate from a man aged 18 to 29 with type 1 diabetes.

This clone was found many times. The chain is built from TRBV25-1 and TRBJ2-7, with 14 positions matching TRBD2. CDR1 and CDR2 (germline): MGHDK, SYGVNS. CDR3 length: 15 amino acids. V was clipped by 5 bases and J by 6 bases; unmatched bases: 6. This CDR3 is CASSPPGLAGVEQYF. The CDR3 coding sequence is TGTGCCAGCAGTCCCCCGGGACTAGCGGGGGTCGAGCAGTACTTC.

The rearrangement uses TRBV25-1 and TRBJ1-1; D gene unclear. Germline V lookup: CDR1 MGHDK, CDR2 SYGVNS. This CDR3 is 15 amino acids long. The germline V and J ends were trimmed by 5 bases and 5 bases, with 18 bases remaining between them. Here the CDR3 reads CASSLFAGLGTEAFF. As DNA, the CDR3 is TGTGCCAGCAGTCTCTTCGCGGGGTTGGGGACTGAAGCTTTCTTT.

This clone turned up a few times. The CDR3 sequence is CASSFGPQNTEAFF. The CDR3, as DNA: TGTGCCAGCAGCTTCGGACCCCAGAACACTGAAGCTTTCTTT. V usage is TRBV6-5 and J usage is TRBJ1-1; D is ambiguous. Trimming removed 6 bases at V and 1 base at J, with 12 bases between. The CDR3 totals 14 residues. Germline CDR1 is MNHEY and CDR2 is SVGAGI.

This clone was counted a few times. The rearrangement uses TRBV30 and TRBJ2-5; TRBD1 matches 7 bases. This CDR3 contains 14 residues. Germline CDR1 is GTSNPN and CDR2 is SVGIG (reference sequence). The junction had 13 bases not matched to a gene; V was cut back by 8 bases and J by 4 bases. CDR3 loop: CAGNTQGIGETQYF. DNA for the CDR3: TGTGCCGGGAATACACAGGGGATAGGAGAGACCCAGTACTTC.

This chain uses TRBV18 with TRBJ2-7; D might be TRBD2 (7 bases). This CDR3 spans 13 amino acids. Germline V gene sequence: CDR1 KGHSH, CDR2 LQKENI. The germline V and J ends were trimmed by 5 bases and 5 bases, with 13 bases remaining between them. The CDR3 sequence: CASSSTGGHEQYF. The DNA of the CDR3 is TGTGCCAGCTCAAGCACGGGGGGCCACGAGCAGTACTTC.

The V and J genes are TRBV6-5 and TRBJ2-3, with D possibly TRBD1 on 5 matching bases. Germline CDR1 reads MNHEY; CDR2 reads SVGAGI. Trimming left V 4 bases short and J 2 bases short, with 7 bases between. The CDR3 has 13 residues. The CDR3 bases are TGTGCCAGCAGTTCCAGGGCCACAGATACGCAGTATTTT. Its protein is CASSSRATDTQYF.

The V and J genes are TRBV21-1 and TRBJ2-2; the table's D call, TRBD1, has no DNA check behind it. TRBV21-1 is a recognized pseudogene. This CDR3 has 12 amino acids. The CDR3 sequence is CPTGDGNGELFF. The CDR3 DNA sequence: TGTCCTACAGGGGACGGAAACGGGGAGCTGTTTTTT.

This clone was seen a handful of times. The chain joins TRBV14 to TRBJ2-2; possibly TRBD1 for D (5 bases). Looked up from germline, CDR1 is SGHDN and CDR2 is FVKESK. The ends were cut back, 4 bases at V and 7 bases at J, with 13 bases in the middle. This CDR3 is 14 amino acids long. CDR3 coding DNA: TGTGCCAGCAGCCTGGAACAGGTCGTCGGGGAGCTGTTTTTT. Protein sequence: CASSLEQVVGELFF.

This clone was found a few times. The J gene is TRBJ1-4, the V gene TRBV30; D is ambiguous. Germline V gene sequence: CDR1 GTSNPN, CDR2 SVGIG (reference sequence). There are 12 residues in the CDR3. V was trimmed by 2 bases and J by 7 bases, leaving 8 bases between them. The CDR3 reads CAWSPGREKLFF. Here the CDR3 DNA reads TGTGCCTGGAGTCCCGGGCGTGAAAAACTGTTTTTT.

In its sample, this clone was seen many times. V and J are TRBV27 and TRBJ2-5, with D perhaps assigned TRBD1 or TRBD2 (5 bases each). With 5 bases removed from V and 3 bases from J, the gap between germline ends came to 13 bases. Germline lookup yields CDR1 MNHEY and CDR2 SMNVEV (reference sequence). This CDR3 spans 14 amino acids. The CDR3 nucleotides read TGTGCCAGCAGTCCCCTGGGACCAAAAGAGACCCAGTACTTC. Protein product: CASSPLGPKETQYF.

This clone was recorded a few times. The V and J genes are TRBV13 and TRBJ1-1, with TRBD1 as a possible D gene (6 bases). Germline values: CDR1 PRHDT, CDR2 FYEKMQ (reference sequence). Trimming removed 0 bases at V and 4 bases at J, with 9 bases between. The CDR3 totals 14 residues. The CDR3: CASSLGTGGTEAFF. As DNA, the CDR3 is TGTGCCAGCAGCTTAGGGACAGGCGGCACTGAAGCTTTCTTT.

This clone was detected only a few times. The chain couples TRBV29-1 to TRBJ1-1; no reliable D call. CDR1 and CDR2 (germline): SQVTM, ANQGSEA. The V gene lost 7 bases and the J gene lost 2 bases, with 11 bases spanning the gap. The CDR3 length is 12 residues. The CDR3 DNA reads TGCAGCGGAGGATGGGGTAACACTGAAGCTTTCTTT. It specifies CSGGWGNTEAFF. The full variable domain, completed using reference TRBV29-1 and TRBJ1-1, is SAVISQKPSRDICQRGTSLTIQCQVDSQVTMMFWYRQQPGQSLTLIATANQGSEATYESGFVIDKFPISRPNLTFSTLTVSNMSPEDSSIYLCSGGWGNTEAFFGQGTRLTVV.

This clone showed up many times. The J gene is TRBJ2-3, the V gene TRBV2; 7 bases align to TRBD1. Germline values: CDR1 SNHLY, CDR2 FYNNEI. CDR3 length equals 15 residues. V gave up 3 bases and J gave up 1 base; unmatched junction bases: 4. The CDR3 reads CASSDNGQGTDTQYF. DNA of the CDR3: TGTGCCAGCAGTGATAATGGACAGGGCACAGATACGCAGTATTTT.

The rearrangement links TRBV29-1 to TRBJ2-3; 11 positions match TRBD2. With 3 bases clipped from V and 4 bases from J, the junction kept 9 bases outside the gene matches. The CDR3 extends over 16 amino acids. Germline V CDR1 and CDR2: SQVTM, ANQGSEA. The CDR3 here is CSVERGSGGASDTQYF. The CDR3 DNA is TGCAGCGTTGAGCGTGGTAGCGGGGGGGCGTCAGATACGCAGTATTTT.

The V call is TRBV5-5, the J call TRBJ1-1; D not resolved. In germline, CDR1 is SGHKS, CDR2 YYEKEE (reference sequence). The V gene lost 3 bases and the J gene lost 0 bases, with 9 bases spanning the gap. The CDR3 is 14 amino acids. The CDR3 nucleotides read TGTGCCAGCAGCTACACACTTATGAACACTGAAGCTTTCTTT. It is translated as CASSYTLMNTEAFF.

The chain links TRBV2 to TRBJ1-2, with 8 bases matching TRBD1. Trimming took 10 bases from V and 2 from J; bases not matched to a gene: 6. Germline V lookup: CDR1 SNHLY, CDR2 FYNNEI. The CDR3 has 13 residues. CDR3 DNA sequence: TGTGCCACGCGGACAGGGTTAAACTATGGCTACACCTTC. This encodes CATRTGLNYGYTF.

The chain uses TRBV5-1 and TRBJ1-1; D is unresolved. Trimming shortened V by 0 bases and J by 2 bases, and 8 bases separated the two germline ends. The CDR3 totals 14 residues. CDR1 is SGHRS, CDR2 YFSETQ, per germline. The CDR3 is CASSLEGGNTEAFF. CDR3 in DNA: TGCGCCAGCAGCTTGGAGGGTGGAAACACTGAAGCTTTCTTT.